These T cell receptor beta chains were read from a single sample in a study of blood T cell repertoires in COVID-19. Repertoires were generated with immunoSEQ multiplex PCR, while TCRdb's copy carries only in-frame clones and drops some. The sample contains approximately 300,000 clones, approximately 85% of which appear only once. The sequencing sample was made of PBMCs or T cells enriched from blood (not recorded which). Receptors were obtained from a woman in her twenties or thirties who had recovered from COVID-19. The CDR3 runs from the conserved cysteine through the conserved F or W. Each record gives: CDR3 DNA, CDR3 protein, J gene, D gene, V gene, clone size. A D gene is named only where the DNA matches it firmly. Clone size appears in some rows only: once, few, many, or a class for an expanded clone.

cdr3_nt: TGTGCCAGCAACGACAGGGGGCAAGCTAACTATGGCTACACCTTC; cdr3_aa: CASNDRGQANYGYTF; j_call: TRBJ1-2; d_call: TRBD1; v_call: TRBV7-8; clone_size: few
cdr3_nt: TGCAGCGTTGTTCGAGTATTGAACACTGAAGCTTTCTTT; cdr3_aa: CSVVRVLNTEAFF; j_call: TRBJ1-1; d_call: NA; v_call: TRBV29-1; clone_size: NA
cdr3_nt: TGTGCCAGCAGCATTTGGGGGCTCGGGGCCCGGAACACTGAAGCTTTCTTT; cdr3_aa: CASSIWGLGARNTEAFF; j_call: TRBJ1-1; d_call: NA; v_call: TRBV28; clone_size: NA
cdr3_nt: TGTGCCAGCAGCCTACAGGGGGCCGGGTACGAGCAGTACTTC; cdr3_aa: CASSLQGAGYEQYF; j_call: TRBJ2-7; d_call: TRBD1; v_call: TRBV5-5; clone_size: NA
cdr3_nt: TGCGCCAGCAGCCAGTACAGAGATAGCAATCAGCCCCAGCATTTT; cdr3_aa: CASSQYRDSNQPQHF; j_call: TRBJ1-5; d_call: NA; v_call: TRBV4-1; clone_size: once
cdr3_nt: TGTGCCAGCAGTTTTCTGGGACAGGGGCCCTACAATGAGCAGTTCTTC; cdr3_aa: CASSFLGQGPYNEQFF; j_call: TRBJ2-1; d_call: TRBD1; v_call: TRBV27; clone_size: NA
cdr3_nt: TGTGCCAGTAGCCTATCGGACAGCCCGAACACTGAAGCTTTCTTT; cdr3_aa: CASSLSDSPNTEAFF; j_call: TRBJ1-1; d_call: NA; v_call: TRBV19; clone_size: once
cdr3_nt: TGTGCCAGCAGGAACCGGGACATCTATAATTCACCCCTCCACTTT; cdr3_aa: CASRNRDIYNSPLHF; j_call: TRBJ1-6; d_call: NA; v_call: TRBV6-5; clone_size: NA
cdr3_nt: TGTGCCAGTAGTATACGAGGACAGCAGGCCTCCTACGAGCAGTACTTC; cdr3_aa: CASSIRGQQASYEQYF; j_call: TRBJ2-7; d_call: NA; v_call: TRBV19; clone_size: NA
cdr3_nt: TGCAGCGTTGGAAGGGGAAACACTGAAGCTTTCTTT; cdr3_aa: CSVGRGNTEAFF; j_call: TRBJ1-1; d_call: NA; v_call: TRBV29-1; clone_size: NA